One and the same sample provided the 17 T cell receptor beta chains below, sequenced in a study of blood T cell repertoires in COVID-19. Data came from immunoSEQ multiplex PCR; TCRdb stores just in-frame clones and leaves some out. Of around 99,000 clones listed, 90% are singletons. Sequencing was done on a sample of peripheral blood. Receptors were obtained from a man between 45 and 60 years old with acute or convalescent COVID-19.

The chain combines TRBV7-2 with TRBJ1-5, with 10 bases lining up with TRBD1. The V gene's germline CDR1 is SGHTA and CDR2 FQGNSA. The ends lost 1 base at V and 6 bases at J; junction bases unmatched: 3. This CDR3 is 15 amino acids long. CDR3 protein: CASSLVGQGPQPQHF. The DNA of the CDR3 is TGTGCCAGCAGCTTAGTGGGACAGGGGCCTCAGCCCCAGCATTTT.

This rearrangement joins TRBV7-9 to TRBJ1-1; D gene ambiguous. The CDR3 is 13 residues long. The V gene lost 4 bases and the J gene lost 3 bases, with 9 bases spanning the gap. Germline assignment: CDR1 SEHNR and CDR2 FQNEAQ (reference sequence). The CDR3 loop is CASSSREYTEAFF. CDR3 nucleotide sequence: TGTGCCAGCAGCTCTCGGGAATACACTGAAGCTTTCTTT.

The chain uses TRBV19 and TRBJ2-2, with a tentative D call TRBD2 (5 bases). CDR3 length: 13 amino acids. The ends were cut back, 4 bases at V and 4 bases at J, with 7 bases in the middle. Germline CDR1 reads LNHDA; CDR2 reads SQIVND (reference sequence). The CDR3 protein is CASSKLVTGELFF. In nucleotides, the CDR3 is TGTGCCAGTAGTAAACTAGTCACCGGGGAGCTGTTTTTT. Complete variable domain (other parts from reference TRBV19 and TRBJ2-2): DGGITQSPKYLFRKEGQNVTLSCEQNLNHDAMYWYRQDPGQGLRLIYYSQIVNDFQKGDIAEGYSVSREKKESFPLTVTSAQKNPTAFYLCASSKLVTGELFFGEGSRLTVL.

The J gene is TRBJ2-7, the V gene TRBV14, with D tentatively TRBD1 (6 bases). In germline, CDR1 is SGHDN, CDR2 FVKESK. CDR3 length: 13 residues. V was cut by 9 bases and J by 0 bases, with 12 bases left in between. CDR3 region: CASSTGNSYEQYF. The CDR3 coding sequence is TGTGCCAGTTCGACAGGAAACTCCTACGAGCAGTACTTC.

The CDR3 sequence: CASSIRGGGLGETQYF. CDR3 nucleotides: TGTGCCAGTAGTATCCGGGGGGGTGGGTTAGGAGAGACCCAGTACTTC. This chain connects TRBV19 to TRBJ2-5; TRBD2 matches 8 bases. After removal of 3 bases from V and 4 bases from J, the junction contained 10 bases not matched to a gene. Germline V gene lookup returns CDR1 LNHDA and CDR2 SQIVND (reference sequence). This CDR3 spans 16 amino acids. Full variable domain (rest looked up from reference TRBV19 and TRBJ2-5): DGGITQSPKYLFRKEGQNVTLSCEQNLNHDAMYWYRQDPGQGLRLIYYSQIVNDFQKGDIAEGYSVSREKKESFPLTVTSAQKNPTAFYLCASSIRGGGLGETQYFGPGTRLLVL.

The V and J genes are TRBV6-6 and TRBJ2-2; a weak D match, TRBD2 (6 bases). Germline V gene lookup returns CDR1 MNHNY and CDR2 SVGAGI (reference sequence). The CDR3 loop spans 19 amino acids. V gave up 6 bases and J gave up 0 bases, with 23 bases separating them. The DNA for the CDR3 is TGTGCCAGCAGCTTTTACTCCGGGGGAGCAGGCGCGAACACCGGGGAGCTGTTTTTT. It yields the protein CASSFYSGGAGANTGELFF.

V usage is TRBV30 and J usage is TRBJ1-1; D call uncertain. Germline-derived CDR1 and CDR2 are GTSNPN and SVGIG (reference sequence). The CDR3 contains 11 residues. Between the trimmed V and J ends, which lost 1 base and 5 bases, there was a span of 5 bases. The DNA of the CDR3 is TGTGCCTGGAGTGCCAGTACTGAAGCTTTCTTT. It codes for CAWSASTEAFF. The variable domain in full, with the rest retrieved from reference TRBV30 and TRBJ1-1, is SQTIHQWPATLVQPVGSPLSLECTVEGTSNPNLYWYRQAAGRGLQLLFYSVGIGQISSEVPQNLSASRPQDRQFILSSKKLLLSDSGFYLCAWSASTEAFFGQGTRLTVV.

The genes are TRBV19 and TRBJ2-7, with TRBD2 matching 8 bases. Germline loops: CDR1 LNHDA, CDR2 SQIVND (reference sequence). After removal of 5 bases from V and 2 bases from J, the junction contained 8 bases not matched to a gene. The CDR3 covers 15 residues. This CDR3 reads CASSVTSVGTYEQYF. Here the CDR3 DNA reads TGTGCCAGTAGTGTGACTAGCGTAGGAACCTACGAGCAGTACTTC.

The rearrangement joins TRBV18 to TRBJ1-5; D perhaps matches TRBD1 (6 bases). CDR1 KGHSH and CDR2 LQKENI come from the germline V gene. CDR3 length: 16 amino acids. V gave up 3 bases and J gave up 2 bases, with 14 bases separating them. CDR3 sequence reads: CASSPTQGNGNQPQHF. CDR3 nucleotide sequence: TGTGCCAGCTCACCGACACAGGGTAACGGCAATCAGCCCCAGCATTTT.

The chain recombines TRBV7-8 with TRBJ1-2, with a possible D match to TRBD1 (5 bases). Germline lookup yields CDR1 SGHVS and CDR2 FQNEAQ. The length of the CDR3 is 15 residues. Trimming removed 1 base at V and 0 bases at J, with 9 bases between. The CDR3 sequence is CASSLGGGANYGYTF. In DNA, the CDR3 is TGTGCCAGCAGCTTAGGGGGAGGGGCTAACTATGGCTACACCTTC.

The chain has TRBV19 and TRBJ2-1; 7 nucleotides line up with TRBD1. The CDR3 runs to 12 residues. Trimming cost V 4 bases and J 8 bases; bases outside gene matches: 2. Germline V lookup: CDR1 LNHDA, CDR2 SQIVND (reference sequence). As DNA, the CDR3 is TGTGCCAGTAGTAACACAGGGGATGAGCAGTTCTTC. Translating it yields CASSNTGDEQFF.

The chain uses TRBV3-1 (or the pseudogene TRBV3-2) and TRBJ2-1; the match to TRBD2 covers 9 bases. Unmatched junction bases numbered 0, after V lost 1 base and J lost 2 bases. Germline loops: CDR1 LGHDT, CDR2 YNNKEL (reference sequence). The CDR3 spans 15 residues. DNA for the CDR3: TGTGCCAGCAGCCAAGGGACTAGCGCCTACAATGAGCAGTTCTTC. This gives the protein CASSQGTSAYNEQFF.

The chain joins TRBV3-1 (or the pseudogene TRBV3-2) to TRBJ1-2; D may be TRBD1 (5 bases). The CDR3 covers 12 residues. CDR1 is LGHDT, CDR2 YNNKEL, per germline (reference sequence). The V and J ends lost 6 bases and 8 bases respectively, with 13 bases between them. CDR3 amino acids: CASRGAGEGYTF. The CDR3 DNA reads as TGTGCCAGCAGAGGGGCCGGCGAGGGCTACACCTTC.

The rearrangement uses TRBV13 and TRBJ2-3; 7 bases are a match to TRBD2. From germline, CDR1 is PRHDT and CDR2 FYEKMQ (reference sequence). After removal of 4 bases from V and 8 bases from J, the junction contained 15 bases not matched to a gene. This CDR3 is 16 amino acids long. CDR3 residues: CASSSRRGSGVGTQYF. As DNA, the CDR3 is TGTGCCAGCAGCTCCCGGCGGGGGAGCGGAGTGGGTACGCAGTATTTT.

The DNA of the CDR3 is TGTGCCAGCAGCCCAAGACTAGCGGGACCCACAGATACGCAGTATTTT. It codes for CASSPRLAGPTDTQYF. The chain recombines TRBV11-2 with TRBJ2-3; the match to TRBD2 covers 11 bases. Germline CDR1 and CDR2: SGHAT and FQNNGV. The CDR3 spans 16 residues. With V trimmed by 5 bases and J by 2 bases, 6 bases remained unmatched.

This clone showed up just a few times. The V gene is TRBV19, the J gene TRBJ1-2; 11 bases agree with TRBD1. Germline loops: CDR1 LNHDA, CDR2 SQIVND (reference sequence). Germline trimming cut 4 bases from V and 7 bases from J; bases unmatched to any gene: 14. The CDR3 is 17 amino acids. This CDR3 is CASSRSGTGGTIAGYTF. CDR3 coding DNA: TGTGCCAGTAGTAGATCCGGGACAGGGGGTACAATCGCTGGCTACACCTTC.

J is TRBJ1-4 and V is TRBV19; possible D gene TRBD1, 6 bases. V was clipped by 6 bases and J by 7 bases, with 12 bases between them. Germline V gives CDR1 LNHDA, CDR2 SQIVND (reference sequence). CDR3 size: 13 residues. The CDR3 DNA sequence: TGTGCCAGTAGCGGGTCCAGGGGTGAAAAACTGTTTTTT. Its translation: CASSGSRGEKLFF. The full variable domain, its missing parts supplied by reference TRBV19 and TRBJ1-4, is DGGITQSPKYLFRKEGQNVTLSCEQNLNHDAMYWYRQDPGQGLRLIYYSQIVNDFQKGDIAEGYSVSREKKESFPLTVTSAQKNPTAFYLCASSGSRGEKLFFGSGTQLSVL.